This is a list of T cell receptor beta chains from one sample in a study of early T cells in non-severe SARS-CoV-2 infection. MiXCR was run by TCRdb on the 5' RACE reads, yielding one entry per CDR3 protein. Counted here are approximately 85,000 distinct CDR3 sequences, around an eighth occurring once; the ten biggest clones make up approximately 6.1%. The specimen was whole blood. These receptor sequences come from an adult who was a healthcare worker with PCR-confirmed SARS-CoV-2 infection or an uninfected control (not recorded which). Each CDR3 is given with its conserved first and last residue. D genes are given only for firm matches.

cdr3_aa,v_call,d_call,j_call
CASSFPTGELFF,TRBV7-8,NA,TRBJ2-2
CASSQQGNTEAFF,TRBV6-6,NA,TRBJ1-1
CASSSFLVDRESSYEQYF,TRBV11-1,TRBD1,TRBJ2-7
CASSRDWNTEAFF,TRBV2,NA,TRBJ1-1
CAGTGGGRFSYEQYF,TRBV5-6,TRBD2,TRBJ2-7
CASSREGSPQHF,TRBV12-3/TRBV12-4,NA,TRBJ1-5
CASSLQVVSTDTQYF,TRBV7-2,NA,TRBJ2-3
CASSFQNIQYF,TRBV2,NA,TRBJ2-4
CSAATRVEDEQYF,TRBV20-1,NA,TRBJ2-7
CASYRAPRETDTQYF,TRBV5-1,NA,TRBJ2-3
CASSFLVNTDTQYF,TRBV12-3/TRBV12-4,NA,TRBJ2-3
CASSLTGGDTQYF,TRBV5-1,NA,TRBJ2-3
CSVGAPEGYEQYF,TRBV29-1,NA,TRBJ2-7
CASSLTSGRNTQYF,TRBV7-2,TRBD2,TRBJ2-3
CASSLGGGRNEKLFF,TRBV7-2,NA,TRBJ1-4
CASSHSLWGRGSNEQFF,TRBV4-1,NA,TRBJ2-1
CASSQDESYGYTF,TRBV4-1,NA,TRBJ1-2